A single sample is the source of the 3 T cell receptor beta chains below, sequenced in a study of blood T cells in healthy people across ages. A second PCR of 7 to 11 cycles used a sample-barcoded 5' primer and a J-beta primer mix. MiXCR, run by TCRdb on the 5' RACE reads, gives a single entry per CDR3 protein. The sample holds roughly 900,000 distinct CDR3 sequences, around 28% seen once. Sequencing was performed on blood. The source of these receptors is a woman of 80 years or more in good health.

With respect to this clonotype: The junction departs from germline at one end; a sequencing error may be responsible. The chain links TRBV9 to TRBJ1-4, with unresolved D. The CDR3 spans 15 residues. The germline V gene has CDR1 SGDLS and CDR2 YYNGEE. The CDR3 reads CASSVGGRTNKKLFF. The DNA of the CDR3 is TGTGCCAGCAGCGTAGGAGGGAGGACTAATAAAAAACTGTTTTTT.

V usage is TRBV30 and J usage is TRBJ2-1, with D tentatively TRBD2 (5 bases). The germline V and J ends were trimmed by 0 bases and 6 bases, with 21 bases remaining between them. This CDR3 is 17 amino acids long. CDR1 is GTSNPN, CDR2 SVGIG, per germline (reference sequence). The CDR3 is CAWSVPHSGISANEQFF. The CDR3 bases are TGTGCCTGGAGTGTACCCCATTCTGGGATTAGCGCCAATGAGCAGTTCTTC.

This clonotype was seen a few times. J is TRBJ1-2 and V is TRBV25-1, with 10 bases aligning to TRBD1. CDR1 MGHDK and CDR2 SYGVNS come from the germline V gene. Losses at the gene ends were 4 bases for V and 7 bases for J; bases not matched to a gene: 3. This CDR3 has 13 amino acids. CDR3 in DNA: TGTGCCAGCAGTGGGGGACAGGGGAGTGGCTACACCTTC. Protein product: CASSGGQGSGYTF.